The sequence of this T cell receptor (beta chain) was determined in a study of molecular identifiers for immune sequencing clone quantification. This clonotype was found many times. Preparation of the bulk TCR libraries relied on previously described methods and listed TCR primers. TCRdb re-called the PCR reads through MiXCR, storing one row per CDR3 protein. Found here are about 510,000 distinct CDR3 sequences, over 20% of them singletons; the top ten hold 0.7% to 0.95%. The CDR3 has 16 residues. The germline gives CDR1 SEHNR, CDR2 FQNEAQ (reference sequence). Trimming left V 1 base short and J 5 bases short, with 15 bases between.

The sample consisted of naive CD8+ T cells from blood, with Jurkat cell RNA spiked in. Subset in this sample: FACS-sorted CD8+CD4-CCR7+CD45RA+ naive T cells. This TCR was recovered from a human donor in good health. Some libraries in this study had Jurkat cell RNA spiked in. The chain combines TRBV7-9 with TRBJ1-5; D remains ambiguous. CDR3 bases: TGTGCCAGCAGCTTAGTGTCAGTTCGGGAAGATCAGCCCCAGCATTTT. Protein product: CASSLVSVREDQPQHF.